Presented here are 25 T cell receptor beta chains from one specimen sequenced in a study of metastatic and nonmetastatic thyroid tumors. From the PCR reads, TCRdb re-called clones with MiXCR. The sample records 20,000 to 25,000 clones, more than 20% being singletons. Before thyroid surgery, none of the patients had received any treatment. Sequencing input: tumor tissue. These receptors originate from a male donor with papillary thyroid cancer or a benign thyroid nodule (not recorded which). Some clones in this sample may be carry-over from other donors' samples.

In DNA form, the CDR3 reads TGCGCCAGCAGACCCCCGGGACTAGCGTACACCGGGGAGCTGTTTTTT. It codes for CASRPPGLAYTGELFF. The V and J genes are TRBV5-1 and TRBJ2-2, with 10 bases lining up with TRBD2. CDR3 size: 16 residues. V gave up 5 bases and J gave up 3 bases; unmatched junction bases: 7. Germline assignment: CDR1 SGHRS and CDR2 YFSETQ.

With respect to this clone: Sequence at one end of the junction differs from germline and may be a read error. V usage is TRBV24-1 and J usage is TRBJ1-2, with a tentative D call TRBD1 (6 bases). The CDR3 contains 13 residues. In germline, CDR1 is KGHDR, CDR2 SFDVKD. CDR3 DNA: TGTGCTACCAGTGATGTCCAGGGGTTTGGCTTCACCTTC. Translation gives CATSDVQGFGFTF.

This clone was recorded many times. DNA of the CDR3: TGTGCCAGCAGCCCTAGCGTGGAGGCCTACGAGCAGTACTTC. It codes for CASSPSVEAYEQYF. The chain uses TRBV5-6 and TRBJ2-7; D may be TRBD2 (6 bases). The CDR3 consists of 14 residues. Germline-derived CDR1 and CDR2 are SGHDT and YYEEEE. With 4 bases removed from V and 2 bases from J, the gap between germline ends came to 13 bases. The full variable domain, its missing parts supplied by reference TRBV5-6 and TRBJ2-7, is DAGVTQSPTHLIKTRGQQVTLRCSPKSGHDTVSWYQQALGQGPQFIFQYYEEEERQRGNFPDRFSGHQFPNYSSELNVNALLLGDSALYLCASSPSVEAYEQYFGPGTRLTVT.

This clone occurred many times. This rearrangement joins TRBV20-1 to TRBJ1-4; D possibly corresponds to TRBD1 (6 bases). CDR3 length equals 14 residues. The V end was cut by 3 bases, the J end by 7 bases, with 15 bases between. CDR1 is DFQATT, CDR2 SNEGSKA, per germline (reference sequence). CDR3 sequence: CSASAAGVGEKLFF. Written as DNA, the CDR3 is TGCAGTGCTAGCGCGGCAGGGGTTGGTGAAAAACTGTTTTTT.

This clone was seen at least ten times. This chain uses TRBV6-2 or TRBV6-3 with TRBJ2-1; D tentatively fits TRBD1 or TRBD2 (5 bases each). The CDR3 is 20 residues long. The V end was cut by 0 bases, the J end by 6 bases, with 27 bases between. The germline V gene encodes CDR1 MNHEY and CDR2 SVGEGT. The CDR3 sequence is CASSYSSQGLFSWESNEQFF. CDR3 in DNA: TGTGCCAGCAGTTACTCGAGTCAGGGCCTCTTTTCATGGGAGTCCAATGAGCAGTTCTTC.

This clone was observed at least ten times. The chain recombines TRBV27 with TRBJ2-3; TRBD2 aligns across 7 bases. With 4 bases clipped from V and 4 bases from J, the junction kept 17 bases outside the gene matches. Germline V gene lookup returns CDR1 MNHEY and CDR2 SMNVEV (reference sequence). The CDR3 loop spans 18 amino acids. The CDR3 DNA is TGTGCCAGCAGTTCCGTCGGGTATGGGGGGAGGGCCCCAGATACGCAGTATTTT. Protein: CASSSVGYGGRAPDTQYF.

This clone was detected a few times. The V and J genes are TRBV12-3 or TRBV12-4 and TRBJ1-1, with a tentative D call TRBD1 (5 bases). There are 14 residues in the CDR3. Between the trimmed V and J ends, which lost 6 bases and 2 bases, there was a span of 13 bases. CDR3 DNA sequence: TGTGCCAGCAGCCTAGGGGTGGTCAACACTGAAGCTTTCTTT. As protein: CASSLGVVNTEAFF.

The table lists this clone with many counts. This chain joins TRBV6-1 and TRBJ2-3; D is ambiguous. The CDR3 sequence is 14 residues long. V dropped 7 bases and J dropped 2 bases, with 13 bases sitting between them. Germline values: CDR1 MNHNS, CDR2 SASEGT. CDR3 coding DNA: TGTGCCAGCAAGCGAACGCCGAACACAGATACGCAGTATTTT. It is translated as CASKRTPNTDTQYF.

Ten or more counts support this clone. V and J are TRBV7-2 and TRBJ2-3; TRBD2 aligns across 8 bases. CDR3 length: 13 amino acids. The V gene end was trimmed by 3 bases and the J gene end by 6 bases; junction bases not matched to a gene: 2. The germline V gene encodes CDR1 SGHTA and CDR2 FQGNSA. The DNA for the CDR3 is TGTGCCAGCAGCTTCTCGGGGGGGGATACGCAGTATTTT. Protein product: CASSFSGGDTQYF. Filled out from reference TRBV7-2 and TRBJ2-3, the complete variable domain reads GAGVSQSPSNKVTEKGKDVELRCDPISGHTALYWYRQSLGQGLEFLIYFQGNSAPDKSGLPSDRFSAERTGGSVSTLTIQRTQQEDSAVYLCASSFSGGDTQYFGPGTRLTVL.

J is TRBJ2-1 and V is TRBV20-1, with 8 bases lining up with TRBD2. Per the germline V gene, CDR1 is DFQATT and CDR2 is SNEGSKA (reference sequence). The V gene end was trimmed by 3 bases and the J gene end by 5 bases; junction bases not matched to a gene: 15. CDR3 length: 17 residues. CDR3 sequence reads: CSARRTGGCGINNEQFF. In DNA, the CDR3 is TGCAGTGCTAGGAGGACGGGGGGGTGCGGGATTAACAATGAGCAGTTCTTC.

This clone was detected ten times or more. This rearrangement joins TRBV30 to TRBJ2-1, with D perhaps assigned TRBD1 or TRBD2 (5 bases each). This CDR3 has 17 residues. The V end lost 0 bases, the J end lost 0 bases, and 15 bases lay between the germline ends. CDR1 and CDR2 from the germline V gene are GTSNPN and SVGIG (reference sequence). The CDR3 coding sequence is TGTGCCTGGAGTGTTTACGGGGCCTTGAGCTCCTACAATGAGCAGTTCTTC. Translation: CAWSVYGALSSYNEQFF.

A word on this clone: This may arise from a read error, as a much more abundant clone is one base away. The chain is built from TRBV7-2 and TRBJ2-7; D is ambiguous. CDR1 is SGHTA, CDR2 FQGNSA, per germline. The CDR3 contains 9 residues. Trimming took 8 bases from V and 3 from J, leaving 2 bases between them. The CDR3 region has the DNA TGTGCCAGCTGCTACGAGCAGTACTTC. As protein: CASCYEQYF.

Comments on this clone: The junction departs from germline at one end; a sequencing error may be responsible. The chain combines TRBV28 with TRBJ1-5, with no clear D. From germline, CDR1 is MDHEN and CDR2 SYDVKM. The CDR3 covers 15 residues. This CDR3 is CTSSLEAANNQPQHF. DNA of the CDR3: TGTACCAGCAGTTTAGAGGCAGCGAACAATCAGCCCCAGCATTTT.

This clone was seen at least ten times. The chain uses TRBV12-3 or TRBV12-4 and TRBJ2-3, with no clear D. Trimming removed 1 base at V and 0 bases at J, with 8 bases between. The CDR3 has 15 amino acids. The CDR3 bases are TGTGCCAGCAGTTTAGTGGTAGCTAGCACAGATACGCAGTATTTT. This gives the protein CASSLVVASTDTQYF.

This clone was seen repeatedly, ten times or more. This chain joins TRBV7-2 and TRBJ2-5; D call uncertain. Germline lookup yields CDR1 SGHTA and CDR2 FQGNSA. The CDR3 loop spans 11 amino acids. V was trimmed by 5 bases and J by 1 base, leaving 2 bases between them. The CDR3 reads CASSIQETQYF. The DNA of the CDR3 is TGTGCCAGCAGCATCCAAGAGACCCAGTACTTC.

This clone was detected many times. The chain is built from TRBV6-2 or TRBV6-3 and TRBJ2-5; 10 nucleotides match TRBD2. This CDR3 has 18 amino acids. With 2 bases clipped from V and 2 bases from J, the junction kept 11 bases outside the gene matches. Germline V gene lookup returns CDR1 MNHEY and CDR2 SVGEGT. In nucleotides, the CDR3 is TGTGCCAGCAGTTACGGGCTAGCGGGAGTATTAGGGCAAGAGACCCAGTACTTC. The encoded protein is CASSYGLAGVLGQETQYF.

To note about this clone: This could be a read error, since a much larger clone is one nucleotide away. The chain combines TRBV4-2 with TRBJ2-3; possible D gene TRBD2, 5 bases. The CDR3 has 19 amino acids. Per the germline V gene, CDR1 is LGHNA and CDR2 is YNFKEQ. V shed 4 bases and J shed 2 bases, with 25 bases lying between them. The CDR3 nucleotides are TGTGCCAGCAGCCCAAGGCTCATGGGGAGTTTCCAGCCCACAGATACGCAGTATTTT. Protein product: CASSPRLMGSFQPTDTQYF.

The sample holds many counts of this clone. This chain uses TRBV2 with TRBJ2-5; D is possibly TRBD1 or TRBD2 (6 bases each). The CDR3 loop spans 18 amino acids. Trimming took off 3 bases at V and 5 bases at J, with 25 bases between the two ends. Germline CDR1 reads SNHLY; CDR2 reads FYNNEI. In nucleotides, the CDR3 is TGTGCCAGCAGTGAGGATGCGCCAACCGGGCGGAGGGGGGAGACCCAGTACTTC. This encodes CASSEDAPTGRRGETQYF.

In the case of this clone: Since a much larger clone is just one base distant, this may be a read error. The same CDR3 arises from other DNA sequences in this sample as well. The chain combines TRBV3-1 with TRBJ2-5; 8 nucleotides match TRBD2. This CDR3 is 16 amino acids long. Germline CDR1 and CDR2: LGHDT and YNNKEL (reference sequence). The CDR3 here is CASSQVAGRDRETQYF. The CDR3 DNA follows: TGTGCTAGCAGCCAAGTAGCCGGGAGGGATAGGGAGACCCAGTACTTC.

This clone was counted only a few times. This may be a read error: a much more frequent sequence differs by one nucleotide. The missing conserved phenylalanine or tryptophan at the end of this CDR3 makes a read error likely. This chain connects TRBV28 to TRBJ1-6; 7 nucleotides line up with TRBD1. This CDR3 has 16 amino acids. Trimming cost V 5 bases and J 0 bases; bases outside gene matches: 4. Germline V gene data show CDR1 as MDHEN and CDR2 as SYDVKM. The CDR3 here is CASSTAGGSYNSPLHS. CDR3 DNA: TGTGCCAGCAGTACAGCAGGGGGCTCCTATAATTCACCCCTCCACTCT.

For the CDR3, the DNA is TGTGCCAGCTCAGGCGGCCCTCCTGGGGGCTCCTACGAGCAGTACTTC. This codes for CASSGGPPGGSYEQYF. V gene TRBV18 combines with J gene TRBJ2-7; tentatively, D is TRBD1 or TRBD2 (5 bases each). Germline CDR1 KGHSH, CDR2 LQKENI. V gave up 5 bases and J gave up 0 bases, with 17 bases separating them. CDR3 length: 16 residues. Using reference TRBV18 and TRBJ2-7 for the parts outside the CDR3, the full variable domain is NAGVMQNPRHLVRRRGQEARLRCSPMKGHSHVYWYRQLPEEGLKFMVYLQKENIIDESGMPKERFSAEFPKEGPSILRIQQVVRGDSAAYFCASSGGPPGGSYEQYFGPGTRLTVT.

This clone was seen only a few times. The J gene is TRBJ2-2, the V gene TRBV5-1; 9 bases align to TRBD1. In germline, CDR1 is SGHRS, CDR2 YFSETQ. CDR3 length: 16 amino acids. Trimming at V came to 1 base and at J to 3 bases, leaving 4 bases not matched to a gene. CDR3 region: CASSLTGQGYTGELFF. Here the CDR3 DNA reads TGCGCCAGCAGCTTGACGGGACAGGGTTACACCGGGGAGCTGTTTTTT.

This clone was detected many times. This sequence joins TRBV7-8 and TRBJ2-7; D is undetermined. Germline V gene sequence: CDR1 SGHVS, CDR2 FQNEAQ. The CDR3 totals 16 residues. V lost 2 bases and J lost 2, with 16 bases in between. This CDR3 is CASSLWGLTSTYEQYF. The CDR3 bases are TGTGCCAGCAGCTTATGGGGTCTGACGTCGACCTACGAGCAGTACTTC.

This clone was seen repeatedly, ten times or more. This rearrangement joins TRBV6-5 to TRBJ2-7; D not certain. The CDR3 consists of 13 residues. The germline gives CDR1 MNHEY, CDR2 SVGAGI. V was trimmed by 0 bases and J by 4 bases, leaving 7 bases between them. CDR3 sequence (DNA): TGTGCCAGCAGTTACTCGGCAGAGTACGAGCAGTACTTC. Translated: CASSYSAEYEQYF.

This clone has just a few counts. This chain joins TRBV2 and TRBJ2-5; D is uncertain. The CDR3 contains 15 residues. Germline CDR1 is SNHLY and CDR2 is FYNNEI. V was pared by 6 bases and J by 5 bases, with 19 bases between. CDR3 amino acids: CASRVRHGSRETQYF. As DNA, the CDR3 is TGTGCCAGCAGGGTACGACATGGCTCTCGGGAGACCCAGTACTTC.